This T cell receptor beta chain was obtained from a study of shared clonotypes between healthy human individuals. General study results and limits: Shared clonotypes: about 5.3% naive CD4, around 4% naive CD8, less than 2.5% memory CD4, 0.4% to 0.45% memory CD8.

Several immunoSEQ 96-well plates shared each subset's DNA, each plate a replicate. The table came from immunoSEQ multiplex PCR; TCRdb's copy has only in-frame clones and leaves some out. Seen here are 1.5 million to 2.5 million clones, approximately 94% observed once, and the top ten hold around 1%. For this clone: Antigen: not known.

Naive CD8 cells comprised CD45RO-negative, CCR7-positively selected cells, excluding terminally differentiated effector memory CD45RA+ cells. Healthy HIV-negative adults without recent acute infections or vaccinations served as donors. This CDR3 region has 14 residues. CDR1 is MNHEY, CDR2 SMNVEV, per germline (reference sequence). V shed 5 bases and J 5 bases; nucleotides not matched to a gene: 3. The origin of this receptor is a man younger than 35 in good health. The sample consisted of naive CD8+ T cells sorted from blood. The genes are TRBV27 and TRBJ2-3; 11 nucleotides align to TRBD1. In nucleotides, the CDR3 is TGTGCCAGCAGTCCGGGACAGGGGGGAGATACGCAGTATTTT. Protein sequence: CASSPGQGGDTQYF.